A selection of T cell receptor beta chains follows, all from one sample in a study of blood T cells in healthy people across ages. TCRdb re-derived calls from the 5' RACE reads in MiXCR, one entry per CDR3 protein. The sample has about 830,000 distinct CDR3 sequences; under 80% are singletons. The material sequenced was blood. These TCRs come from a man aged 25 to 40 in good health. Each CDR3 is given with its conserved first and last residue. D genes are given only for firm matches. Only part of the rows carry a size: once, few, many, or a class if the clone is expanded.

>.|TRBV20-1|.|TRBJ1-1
TGCAGTGCTAGAGACCTAATTAGGTGGTCCTCTCCTGAAGCTTTCTTT
CSARDLIRWSSPEAFF
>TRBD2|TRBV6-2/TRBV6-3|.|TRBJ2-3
TGTGCCAGCAGTCCACCGGGACTAGTCACAGATACGCAGTATTTT
CASSPPGLVTDTQYF
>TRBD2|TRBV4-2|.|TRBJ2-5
TGTGTCAGCAGCCAAGAGGGGACTAGCGGGGGTGAGACCCAGTACTTC
CVSSQEGTSGGETQYF
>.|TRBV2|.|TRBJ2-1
TGTGCCAGCGAGAGGGGAATGAGAAATGGGCAGTTCTTC
CASERGMRNGQFF
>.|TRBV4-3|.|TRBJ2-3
TGCGCCAGCAGCCAGGAGGGAAGGGATACGCAGTATTTT
CASSQEGRDTQYF
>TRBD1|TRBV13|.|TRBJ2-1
TGTGCCAGCAGCTTAGGCCGGACAGGGGTCAATGAGCAGTTCTTC
CASSLGRTGVNEQFF
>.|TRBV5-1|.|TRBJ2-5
TGCGCCAGCAGAGTAGGGGCTAATAAAGAGACCCAGTACTTC
CASRVGANKETQYF
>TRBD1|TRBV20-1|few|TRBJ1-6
TGCAGTGCGGGGGACAGGGAAACCTTTATGAGCTCCTATAATTCACCCCTCCACTTT
CSAGDRETFMSSYNSPLHF
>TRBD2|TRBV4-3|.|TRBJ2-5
TGCGCCAGCAGCCAAGCTGCAGCGGGGGGATACCAAGAGACCCAGTACTTC
CASSQAAAGGYQETQYF
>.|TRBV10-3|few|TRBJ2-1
TGTGCCATCCGAGACACCTTGAATGAGCAGTTCTTC
CAIRDTLNEQFF
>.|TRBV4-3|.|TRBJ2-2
TGCGCCAGCAGCCAAGGGGGGCTCACCGGGGAGCTGTTTTTT
CASSQGGLTGELFF
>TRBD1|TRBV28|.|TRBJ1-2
TGTGCCAGCAGCAAGACAGGGGGCGGGTATGGCTACACCTTC
CASSKTGGGYGYTF
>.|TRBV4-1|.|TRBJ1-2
TGCGCCAGCAGCCATGTTGGGGCAGGGGCTAACTATGGCTACACCTTC
CASSHVGAGANYGYTF
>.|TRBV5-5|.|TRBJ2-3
TGTGCCAGCGGCGAGAATACGCAGTATTTT
CASGENTQYF
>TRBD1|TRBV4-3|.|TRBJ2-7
TGCGCCAGCAGCCTTAACACAGGGGGCGAGCAGTACTTC
CASSLNTGGEQYF
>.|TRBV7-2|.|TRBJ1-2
TGTGCCAGCAGCTTGTCCGGGACGGTGGGTGGCTACACCTTC
CASSLSGTVGGYTF
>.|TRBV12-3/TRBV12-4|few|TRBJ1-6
TGTGCCAGCAGTTGTCAGGGTGCTACACCCCTCCACTTT
CASSCQGATPLHF
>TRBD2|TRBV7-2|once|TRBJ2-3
TGTGCCAGCAGCATAACTAGCGGGGGAGCAGATACGCAGTATTTT
CASSITSGGADTQYF
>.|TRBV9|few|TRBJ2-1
TGTGCCAGCAGCGCGGTGGACTACTCCTACAATGAGCAGTTCTTC
CASSAVDYSYNEQFF
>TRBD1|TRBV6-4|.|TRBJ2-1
TGTGCCAGCAGTTATCGACAGGGGTTTGAGCAGTTCTTC
CASSYRQGFEQFF
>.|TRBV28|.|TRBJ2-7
TGTGCCAGCAGTTTCGCCGCAGGAAAGGGGTCAGAGCAGTACTTC
CASSFAAGKGSEQYF
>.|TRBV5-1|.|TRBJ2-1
TGCGCCAGCGGCTTAGGAGGGGGGGCCAGTGAGCAGTTCTTC
CASGLGGGASEQFF
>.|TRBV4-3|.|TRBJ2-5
TGCGCCAGCAGCCAAAAGATGGCCGCCCAACTCCAAGAGACCCAGTACTTC
CASSQKMAAQLQETQYF
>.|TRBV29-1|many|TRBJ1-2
TGCAGCGTTGCTTGGCAGTCTGACTATGGCTACACCTTC
CSVAWQSDYGYTF
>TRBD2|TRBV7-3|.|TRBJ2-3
TGTGCCAGCAGCCAGGGACTAGCGGGGGGAGCTTCTAGCACAGATACGCAGTATTTT
CASSQGLAGGASSTDTQYF
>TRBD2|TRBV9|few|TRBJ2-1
TGTGCCAGCAGCGTTTTCGCACTAGCGGTTTACAATGAGCAGTTCTTC
CASSVFALAVYNEQFF
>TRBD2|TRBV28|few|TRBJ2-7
TGTGCCAGCAGACCGGGACTAGGGGGAGGCGAGCAGTACTTC
CASRPGLGGGEQYF
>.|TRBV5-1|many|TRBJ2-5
TGCGCCAGCAGCTTGGAGGGCAGACACCAAGAGACCCAGTACTTC
CASSLEGRHQETQYF
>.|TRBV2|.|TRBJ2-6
TGTGCCAGCAGTGAATCGGGAGGGGGCATCTCTGGGGCCAACGTCCTGACTTTC
CASSESGGGISGANVLTF
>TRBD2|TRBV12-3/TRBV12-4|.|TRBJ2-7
TGTGCCAGCAGGATCGGGACTAGCGGGGGAGACGAGCAGTACTTC
CASRIGTSGGDEQYF
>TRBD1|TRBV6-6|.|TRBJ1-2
TGTGCCAGCAGGGGACAGGGGTCCTTCACCTTC
CASRGQGSFTF
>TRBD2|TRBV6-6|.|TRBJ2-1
TGTGCCAGCAGTTACCCAGGACTAGCGGACTACAATGAGCAGTTCTTC
CASSYPGLADYNEQFF
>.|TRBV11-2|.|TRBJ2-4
TGTGCCAGCAGCTTAGGGGCAAGTTCTCAGTACTTC
CASSLGASSQYF
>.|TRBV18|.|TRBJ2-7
TGTGCCAGCTCACCACCTGGGACTCCTTACTACGAGCAGTACTTC
CASSPPGTPYYEQYF
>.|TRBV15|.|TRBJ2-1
TGTGCCACCAGCACCCGGGACAACTCCTACAATGAGCAGTTCTTC
CATSTRDNSYNEQFF
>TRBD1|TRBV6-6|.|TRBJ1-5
TGTGCCAGCAGTCAGGGACAGGACAATCAGCCCCAGCATTTT
CASSQGQDNQPQHF
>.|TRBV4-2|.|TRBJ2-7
TGTGCCAGCAGCCAAGAAGGTCCAGGGCCCTACGAGCAGTACTTC
CASSQEGPGPYEQYF
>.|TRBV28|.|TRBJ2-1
TGTGCCAGCAGCATTACTAGCATCGATGAGCAGTTCTTC
CASSITSIDEQFF
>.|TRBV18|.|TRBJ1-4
TGTGCCAGCTCACCTGGGCGGGCGGAACTGTTTTTT
CASSPGRAELFF
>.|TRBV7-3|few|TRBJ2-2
TGTGCCAGCAGCTTGGCGGAAACCGGGGAGCTGTTTTTT
CASSLAETGELFF
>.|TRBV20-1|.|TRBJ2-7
TGCAGTGCAATGACAGTCTCCTACGAGCAGTACTTC
CSAMTVSYEQYF
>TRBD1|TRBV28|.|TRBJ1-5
TGTGCCAGCAGGCAAGGGACAGACAATCAGCCCCAGCATTTT
CASRQGTDNQPQHF
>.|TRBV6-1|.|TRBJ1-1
TGTGCCAGCAGTGAAGCGAAACGGGGAGAAGCTTTCTTT
CASSEAKRGEAFF
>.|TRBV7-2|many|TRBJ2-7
TGTGCCAGCAGCCCGGGTGGGGGATCCTTCTACGAGCAGTACTTC
CASSPGGGSFYEQYF
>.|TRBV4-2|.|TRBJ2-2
TGTGCCAGCAGCCAAGGTCCCCTCCGGCGGGACACCGGGGAGCTGTTTTTT
CASSQGPLRRDTGELFF
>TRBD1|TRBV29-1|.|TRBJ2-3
TGCAGCGTTGAAGTTAGGGGGCAGTCGGATACGCAGTATTTT
CSVEVRGQSDTQYF
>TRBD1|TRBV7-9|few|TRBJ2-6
TGTGCCAGCAGCTACTCCCGGACAGGGGTCTCTGGGGCCAACGTCCTGACTTTC
CASSYSRTGVSGANVLTF
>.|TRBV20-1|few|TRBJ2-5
TGCAGTGCTCCTCAACCCGACGGCGGTGGACACGGGACCCAGTACTTC
CSAPQPDGGGHGTQYF
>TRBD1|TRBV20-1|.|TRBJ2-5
TGCAGTGCCAGGACAGGGGAGGGGACCCAGTACTTC
CSARTGEGTQYF
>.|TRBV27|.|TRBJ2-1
TGTGCCAGCAGTTTTCCCGGGGGTGAGCAGTTCTTC
CASSFPGGEQFF
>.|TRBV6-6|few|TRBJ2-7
TGTGCCAGCAGTTCCTCCGACAGAATATACGAGCAGTACTTC
CASSSSDRIYEQYF
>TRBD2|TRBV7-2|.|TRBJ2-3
TGTGCCAGCAGCTTAGGACTAGCGGCCCTCACAGATACGCAGTATTTT
CASSLGLAALTDTQYF
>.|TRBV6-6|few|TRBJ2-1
TGTGCCAGCAGTTACCCGGAACCCCATGAGCAGTTCTTC
CASSYPEPHEQFF
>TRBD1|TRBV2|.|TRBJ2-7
TGTGCCAGCAGACGGACAGGGACCGCCTACGAGCAGTACTTC
CASRRTGTAYEQYF
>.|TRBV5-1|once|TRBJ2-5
TGCGCCAGCAGCTTACACCTAGGCGAGACCCAGTACTTC
CASSLHLGETQYF